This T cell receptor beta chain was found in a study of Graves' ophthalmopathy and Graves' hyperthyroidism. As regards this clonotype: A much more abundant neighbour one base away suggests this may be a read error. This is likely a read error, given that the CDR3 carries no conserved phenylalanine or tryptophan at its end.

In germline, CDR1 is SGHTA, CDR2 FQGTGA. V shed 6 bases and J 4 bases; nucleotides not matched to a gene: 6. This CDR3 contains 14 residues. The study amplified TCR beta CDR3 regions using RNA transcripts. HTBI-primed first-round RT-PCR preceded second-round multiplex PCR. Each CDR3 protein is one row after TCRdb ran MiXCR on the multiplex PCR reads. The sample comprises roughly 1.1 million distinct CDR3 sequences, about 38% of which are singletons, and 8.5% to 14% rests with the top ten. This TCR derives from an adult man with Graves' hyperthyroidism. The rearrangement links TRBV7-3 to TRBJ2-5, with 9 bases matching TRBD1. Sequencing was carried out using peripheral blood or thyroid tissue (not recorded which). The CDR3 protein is CASSGGGQGETQYL. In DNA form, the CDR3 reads TGTGCCAGCAGTGGTGGGGGACAGGGAGAGACCCAGTACCTC.